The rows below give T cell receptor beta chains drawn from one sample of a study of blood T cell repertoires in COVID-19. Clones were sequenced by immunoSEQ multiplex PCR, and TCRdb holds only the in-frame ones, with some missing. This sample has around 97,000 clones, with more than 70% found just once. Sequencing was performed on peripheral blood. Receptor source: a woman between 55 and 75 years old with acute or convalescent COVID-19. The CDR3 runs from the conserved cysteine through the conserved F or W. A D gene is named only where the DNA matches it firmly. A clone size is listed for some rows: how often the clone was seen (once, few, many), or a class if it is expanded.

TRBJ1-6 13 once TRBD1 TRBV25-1 TGTGCCAGCAGTCAGGGGGCGGGCTCACCCCTCCACTTT CASSQGAGSPLHF
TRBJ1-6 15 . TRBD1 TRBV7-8 TGTGCCAGCAGCGGGCGGACAGGGCAGGTGGCACCCCTCCACTTT CASSGRTGQVAPLHF
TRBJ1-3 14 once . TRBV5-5 TGTGCCAGCAGTTGGGACATCGGGAGGGACACCATATATTTT CASSWDIGRDTIYF
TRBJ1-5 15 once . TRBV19 TGTGCCAGTACCCGGGGGTGGGGGGGCAATCAGCCCCAGCATTTT CASTRGWGGNQPQHF
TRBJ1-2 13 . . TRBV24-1 TGTGCCACCAGTGATTTGGGGGGGAATGGCTACACCTTC CATSDLGGNGYTF
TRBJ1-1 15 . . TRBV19 TGTGCCACCTCCACTCTGGCCGGGGGTGAAACTGAAGCTTTCTTT CATSTLAGGETEAFF
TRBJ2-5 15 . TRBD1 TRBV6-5 TGTGCCAGCAGGAGCCACAGGGGGCGCTCGGAGACCCAGTACTTC CASRSHRGRSETQYF
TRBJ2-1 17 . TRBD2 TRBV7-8 TGTGCCAGCAGCCGGACTAGCGGGAGGGATCACTACAATGAGCAGTTCTTC CASSRTSGRDHYNEQFF
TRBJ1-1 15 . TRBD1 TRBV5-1 TGCGCCAGCAGCTCGTCAGGGGGTGGAAACACTGAAGCTTTCTTT CASSSSGGGNTEAFF
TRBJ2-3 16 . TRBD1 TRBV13 TGTGCCAGCAGCGACGCCTCGGGACAGGGGGCAGATACGCAGTATTTT CASSDASGQGADTQYF
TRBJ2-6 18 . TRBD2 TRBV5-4 TGTGCCAGCAGCCTCGGACTAGTTGGGCAGGGTGGGGCCAACGTCCTGACTTTC CASSLGLVGQGGANVLTF
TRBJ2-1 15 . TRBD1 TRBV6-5 TGTGCCAGCAGTCCCGGAGCAGGGGGCTCCCATGAGCAGTTCTTC CASSPGAGGSHEQFF
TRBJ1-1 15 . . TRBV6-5 TGTGCCAGTACTAGGTGGTCCGTTAGGGACACTGAAGCTTTCTTT CASTRWSVRDTEAFF
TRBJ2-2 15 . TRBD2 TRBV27 TGTGCCAGCAGTCCTAGCGGGAGAGGGGCCGGGGAGCTGTTTTTT CASSPSGRGAGELFF
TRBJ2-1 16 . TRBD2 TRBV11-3 TGTGCCAGCAGCCTGAGCGGGAGAGGGTCCTACAATGAGCAGTTCTTC CASSLSGRGSYNEQFF
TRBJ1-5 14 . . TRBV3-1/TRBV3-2 TGTGCCAGCAGCCAAGGATCCGGGAATCAGCCCCAGCATTTT CASSQGSGNQPQHF
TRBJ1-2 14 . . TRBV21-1 TGTGCCAGCAGCAAAGAAGGGACAGGGTATGGCTACACCTTC CASSKEGTGYGYTF
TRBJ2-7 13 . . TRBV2 TGTGCCAGCAGTACCGGGATTTCCTACGAGCAGTACTTC CASSTGISYEQYF
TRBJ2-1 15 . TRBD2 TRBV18 TGTGCCAGCTCACCGGATGGACTAGCTAACAATGAGCAGTTCTTC CASSPDGLANNEQFF
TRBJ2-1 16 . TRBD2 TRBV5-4 TGTGCCAGCAGCTTGGGGCCTAGCGGAGACTACAATGAGCAGTTCTTC CASSLGPSGDYNEQFF
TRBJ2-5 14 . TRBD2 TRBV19 TGTGCCACCATGGGACTAGCGGAACAAGAGACCCAGTACTTC CATMGLAEQETQYF
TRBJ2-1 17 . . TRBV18 TGTGCCAGCTCAGTCAACCAGGGGTCTAGCTCCTACAATGAGCAGTTCTTC CASSVNQGSSSYNEQFF
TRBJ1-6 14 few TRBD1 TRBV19 TGTGCCAGTAAGGCCGGGACAGGAGATTCACCCCTCCACTTT CASKAGTGDSPLHF
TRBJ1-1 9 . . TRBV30 TGTGCCTGGGGAACGGGAGCTTTCTTT CAWGTGAFF
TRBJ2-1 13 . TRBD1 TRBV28 TGTGCCAGCAGCCAGGGACAGGGGGATGAGCAGTTCTTC CASSQGQGDEQFF
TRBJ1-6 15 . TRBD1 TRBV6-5 TGTGCCAGCAGAACCCCGGGACAGCCAAATTCACCCCTCCACTTT CASRTPGQPNSPLHF
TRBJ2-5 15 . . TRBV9 TGTGCCAGCAGCGTAGAGCAGGGATTAAAAGAGACCCAGTACTTC CASSVEQGLKETQYF
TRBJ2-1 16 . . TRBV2 TGTGCCAGCAGTAACCTAGCGAGGAGCTCCTACAATGAGCAGTTCTTC CASSNLARSSYNEQFF
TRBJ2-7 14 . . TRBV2 TGTGCCAGCAGTGAGCTAGGCTGGTCCTACGAGCAGTACTTC CASSELGWSYEQYF
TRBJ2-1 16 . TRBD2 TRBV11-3 TGTGCCAGCAGCTTTCAAGGGACTAGCGCCTACAATGAGCAGTTCTTC CASSFQGTSAYNEQFF
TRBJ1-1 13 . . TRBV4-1 TGCGCCAGCAGCCCGAGGGAGAACACTGAAGCTTTCTTT CASSPRENTEAFF
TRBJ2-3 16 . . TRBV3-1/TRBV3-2 TGTGCCAGCAGCCAAGCCGGGACGGCCCGGGGGAGCACGCAGTATTTT CASSQAGTARGSTQYF
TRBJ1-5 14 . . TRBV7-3 TGTGCCAGCAGCTATAAAACGGCGGATCAGCCCCAGCATTTT CASSYKTADQPQHF
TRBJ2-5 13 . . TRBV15 TGTGCCACCAGCAGAGATAGGAGGGAGACCCAGTACTTC CATSRDRRETQYF
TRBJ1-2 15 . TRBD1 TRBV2 TGTGCCAGCAGTCCCCGACAGGGGAGGAGCTATGGCTACACCTTC CASSPRQGRSYGYTF
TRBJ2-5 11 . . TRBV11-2 TGTGCCAGCAGAAGAGGGGAGACCCAGTACTTC CASRRGETQYF
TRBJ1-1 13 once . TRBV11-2 TGTGCCAGCAGCTCAAACCGGCCGGGGGAAGCTTTCTTT CASSSNRPGEAFF
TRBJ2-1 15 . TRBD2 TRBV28 TGTGCCAGCAGTTTAGCGGGAGGGCTTATCAATGAGCAGTTCTTC CASSLAGGLINEQFF
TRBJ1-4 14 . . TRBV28 TGTGCCAGCAGTTTAGGGCAGGGGAAGGGAAAACTGTTTTTT CASSLGQGKGKLFF
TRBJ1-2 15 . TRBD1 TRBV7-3 TGTGCCAGCAGCTCGACAGGGGGCGTAGGCGATGGCTACACCTTC CASSSTGGVGDGYTF
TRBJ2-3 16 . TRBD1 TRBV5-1 TGCGCCAGCAGCTTGGGGACAGGGATTAGCACAGATACGCAGTATTTT CASSLGTGISTDTQYF
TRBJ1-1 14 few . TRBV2 TGTGCCAGCAGTGCCCGGGACATGAACACTGAAGCTTTCTTT CASSARDMNTEAFF
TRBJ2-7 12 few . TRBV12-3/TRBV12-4 TGTGCCAGCAGTTTAGTTAGACAGTGGCAGTACTTC CASSLVRQWQYF
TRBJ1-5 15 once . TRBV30 TGTGCCTGGAGTGTGACGGACAGACGAAATCAGCCCCAGCATTTT CAWSVTDRRNQPQHF
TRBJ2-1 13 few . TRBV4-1 TGCGCCAGCAGCCAAGATAGCCCCTCTGAGCAGTTCTTC CASSQDSPSEQFF
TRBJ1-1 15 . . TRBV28 TGTGCCAGCAGTTTGATGGGGGGGGTGAACACTGAAGCTTTCTTT CASSLMGGVNTEAFF
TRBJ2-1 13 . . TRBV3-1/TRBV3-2 TGTGCCAGCAGCCTCCTCACGGGCAATGAGCAGTTCTTC CASSLLTGNEQFF
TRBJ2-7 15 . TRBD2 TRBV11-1 TGTGCCAGCAGCAAGACTAGCGGGGCTTCCTACGAGCAGTACTTC CASSKTSGASYEQYF
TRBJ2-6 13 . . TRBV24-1 TGTGCCACCAGCACATCTGGGGCCAACGTCCTGACTTTC CATSTSGANVLTF
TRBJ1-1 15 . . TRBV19 TGTGCCAGTAGTATGGGGACGCGGGGGAACACTGAAGCTTTCTTT CASSMGTRGNTEAFF
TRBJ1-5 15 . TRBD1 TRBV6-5 TGTGCCAGCGGGACAGGTTCGTCTAGCAATCAGCCCCAGCATTTT CASGTGSSSNQPQHF
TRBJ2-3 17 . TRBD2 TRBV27 TGTGCCAGCAGTTACTCGGGACTAGCGCTCGGCACAGATACGCAGTATTTT CASSYSGLALGTDTQYF
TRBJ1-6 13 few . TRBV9 TGTGCCAGCAGCTCCCTTTTAAATTCACCCCTCCACTTT CASSSLLNSPLHF
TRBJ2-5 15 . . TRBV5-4 TGTGCCAGCAGCCGACTCTCCAGGGGATCAGAGACCCAGTACTTC CASSRLSRGSETQYF
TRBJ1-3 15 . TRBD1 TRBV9 TGTGCCAGCAGCGTAGGGCAGGGGGTAGGAAACACCATATATTTT CASSVGQGVGNTIYF
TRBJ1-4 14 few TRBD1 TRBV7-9 TGTGCCAGCAGCTTAGGAGGGGGCTTTGAAAAACTGTTTTTT CASSLGGGFEKLFF
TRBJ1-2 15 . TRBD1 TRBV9 TGTGCCAGCAGCCCCGGGACAGGGGCAGGAGGTGGCTACACCTTC CASSPGTGAGGGYTF
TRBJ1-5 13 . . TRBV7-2 TGTGCCAGCAGCTCTTCAGGGCAACAGCCCCAGCATTTT CASSSSGQQPQHF